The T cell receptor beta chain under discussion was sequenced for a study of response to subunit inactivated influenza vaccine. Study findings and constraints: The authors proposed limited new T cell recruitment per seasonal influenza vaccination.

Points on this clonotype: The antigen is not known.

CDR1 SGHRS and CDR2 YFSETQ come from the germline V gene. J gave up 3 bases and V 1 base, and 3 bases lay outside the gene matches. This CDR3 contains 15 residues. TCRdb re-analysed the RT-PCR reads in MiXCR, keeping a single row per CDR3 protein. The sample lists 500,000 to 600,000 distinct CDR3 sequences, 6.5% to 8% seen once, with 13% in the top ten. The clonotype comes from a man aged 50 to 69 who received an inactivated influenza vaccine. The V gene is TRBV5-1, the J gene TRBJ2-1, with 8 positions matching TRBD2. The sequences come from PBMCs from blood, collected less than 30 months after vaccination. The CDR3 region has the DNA TGCGCCAGCAGCTTGAAGGGACTAGACTACAATGAGCAGTTCTTC. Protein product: CASSLKGLDYNEQFF. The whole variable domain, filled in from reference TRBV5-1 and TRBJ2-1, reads KAGVTQTPRYLIKTRGQQVTLSCSPISGHRSVSWYQQTPGQGLQFLFEYFSETQRNKGNFPGRFSGRQFSNSRSEMNVSTLELGDSALYLCASSLKGLDYNEQFFGPGTRLTVL.